This entry describes one T cell receptor (beta chain). No antigen is known for it. Germline and junction disagree at one end, which may indicate a read error. The primer mix had 60 Vbeta and 13 Jbeta primers. Sequencing used immunoSEQ multiplex PCR; TCRdb keeps in-frame clones, though not all of them. The sample includes about 110,000 clones, 73% of them seen just once. This entry comes from a study of cytomegalovirus exposure and HLA in healthy donors. Study observations and caveats: Presence/absence comparisons presumed near-even sequencing depth among donors. In vitro work confirmed that three CMV-associated chains recognize CMV antigens. A prior analysis recorded that most TCR beta V segments were productive about 87% or about 30% of the time.

Per the germline V gene, CDR1 is MGHRA and CDR2 is YSYEKL. The CDR3 contains 18 residues. The sample was PBMCs. The TCR sequence derives from a man between 35 and 55 years old in good health and CMV-seronegative. The J gene is TRBJ1-5, the V gene TRBV4-1; 9 bases agree with TRBD1. The CDR3 DNA reads as TGCGCCAGCAGCCAAACCGGTGGGGGACAGGGTGCGGATCAGTCCCAGCATTTT. It specifies CASSQTGGGQGADQSQHF.